This TCR beta chain is from a study of technical replicates of blood from several donors. Profiling relied on immunoSEQ multiplex PCR, and the TCRdb table lists in-frame clones only, not all of them. The sample holds approximately 85,000 clones, about 94% seen once. The CDR3 contains 14 residues. Germline V gene lookup returns CDR1 SGHNT and CDR2 YYREEE (reference sequence). V lost 0 bases to trimming and J lost 1 base; unmatched junction nucleotides: 1. The TCR originated in a human donor in good health. Sequencing used T cells isolated from PBMCs. The gene calls are TRBV5-4 and TRBJ2-7; 7 nucleotides match TRBD1. The CDR3 DNA reads TGTGCCAGCAGCTTGGGACAGGGTTCCTACGAGCAGTACTTC. It encodes CASSLGQGSYEQYF. Complete variable domain (other parts from reference TRBV5-4 and TRBJ2-7): ETGVTQSPTHLIKTRGQQVTLRCSSQSGHNTVSWYQQALGQGPQFIFQYYREEENGRGNFPPRFSGLQFPNYSSELNVNALELDDSALYLCASSLGQGSYEQYFGPGTRLTVT.